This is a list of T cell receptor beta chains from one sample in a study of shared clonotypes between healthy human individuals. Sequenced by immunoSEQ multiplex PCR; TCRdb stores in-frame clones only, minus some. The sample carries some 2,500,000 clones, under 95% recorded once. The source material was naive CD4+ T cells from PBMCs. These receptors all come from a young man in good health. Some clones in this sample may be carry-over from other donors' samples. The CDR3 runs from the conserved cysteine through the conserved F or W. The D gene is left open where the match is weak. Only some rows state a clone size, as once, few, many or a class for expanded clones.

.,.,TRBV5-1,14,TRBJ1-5,CASSLVGPNQPQHF,TGCGCCAGCAGCTTGGTAGGGCCCAATCAGCCCCAGCATTTT
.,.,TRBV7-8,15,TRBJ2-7,CASSRTALHSYEQYF,TGTGCCAGCAGCCGTACAGCATTACATTCCTACGAGCAGTACTTC
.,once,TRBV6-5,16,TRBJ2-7,CASSYSITGERDEQYF,TGTGCCAGCAGTTACTCGATAACCGGGGAAAGGGACGAGCAGTACTTC
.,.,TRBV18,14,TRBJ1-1,CASSPREHNTEAFF,TGTGCCAGCTCACCCCGGGAGCATAACACTGAAGCTTTCTTT
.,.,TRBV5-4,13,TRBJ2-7,CASSYPSGREQYF,TGTGCCAGCAGCTACCCGTCCGGCAGGGAGCAGTACTTC
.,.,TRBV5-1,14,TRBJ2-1,CASSLGLSYNEQFF,TGCGCCAGCAGCTTGGGCTTGTCCTACAATGAGCAGTTCTTC
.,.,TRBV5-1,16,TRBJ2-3,CASSGQGSLSTDTQYF,TGCGCCAGCAGCGGTCAGGGGTCCCTCAGCACAGATACGCAGTATTTT
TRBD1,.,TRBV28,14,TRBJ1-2,CASSVQGALYGYTF,TGTGCCAGCAGTGTACAGGGGGCGCTGTATGGCTACACCTTC
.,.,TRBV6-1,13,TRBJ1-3,CASSPQSGNTIYF,TGTGCCAGCAGTCCCCAGTCTGGAAACACCATATATTTT
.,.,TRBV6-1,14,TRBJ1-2,CASTPGSPKVGYTF,TGTGCCAGCACCCCGGGGTCTCCAAAAGTAGGCTACACCTTC
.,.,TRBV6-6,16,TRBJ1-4,CASSYSAGASGEKLFF,TGTGCCAGCAGTTACTCGGCAGGGGCGTCCGGTGAAAAACTGTTTTTT
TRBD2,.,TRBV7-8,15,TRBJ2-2,CASSLREAQTGELFF,TGTGCCAGCAGCTTGCGGGAGGCGCAGACCGGGGAGCTGTTTTTT
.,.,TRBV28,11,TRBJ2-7,CASMGGYEQYF,TGTGCCAGCATGGGTGGCTACGAGCAGTACTTC
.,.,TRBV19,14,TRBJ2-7,CASSTPGRDVEQYF,TGTGCCAGTAGTACCCCCGGCAGGGACGTCGAGCAGTACTTC
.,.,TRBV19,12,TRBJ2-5,CASRGDLETQYF,TGTGCCAGTAGGGGCGACTTAGAGACCCAGTACTTC
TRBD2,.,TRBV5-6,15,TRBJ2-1,CASSTGLAGFNEQFF,TGTGCCAGCTCCACGGGACTAGCGGGTTTTAATGAGCAGTTCTTC
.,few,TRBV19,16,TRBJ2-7,CASTGGHDTPQGEQYF,TGTGCCAGTACTGGGGGGCACGACACCCCCCAGGGGGAGCAGTACTTC
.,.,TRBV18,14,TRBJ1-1,CASSPPRDITEAFF,TGTGCCAGCTCACCACCGAGGGACATAACTGAAGCTTTCTTT
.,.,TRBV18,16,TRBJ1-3,CASSHGAGGTGNTIYF,TGTGCCAGCTCACACGGGGCGGGAGGCACTGGAAACACCATATATTTT
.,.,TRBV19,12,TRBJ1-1,CASSHRNTEAFF,TGTGCCAGTAGTCACCGGAACACTGAAGCTTTCTTT
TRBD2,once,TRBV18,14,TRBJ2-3,CASSPLAGADTQYF,TGTGCCAGCTCACCACTAGCGGGGGCAGATACGCAGTATTTT
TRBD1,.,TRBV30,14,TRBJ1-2,CAWSVLGTGEGYTF,TGTGCCTGGAGTGTACTGGGGACAGGGGAAGGCTACACCTTC
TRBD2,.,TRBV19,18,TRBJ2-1,CASSPNSPTSGRRNEQFF,TGTGCCAGTAGCCCCAATAGCCCGACTAGCGGGAGGAGGAATGAGCAGTTCTTC
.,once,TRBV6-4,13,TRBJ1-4,CASGYFCPEKLFF,TGTGCCAGCGGGTATTTCTGCCCCGAAAAACTGTTTTTT
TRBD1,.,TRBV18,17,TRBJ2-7,CASSLLAGTGDSYEQYF,TGTGCCAGCTCCCTACTGGCTGGGACAGGGGACTCCTACGAGCAGTACTTC
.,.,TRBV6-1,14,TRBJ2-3,CASSAANRVDTQYF,TGTGCCAGCAGTGCAGCCAATAGGGTCGATACGCAGTATTTT
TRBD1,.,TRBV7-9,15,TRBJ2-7,CASSSTGGHSYEQYF,TGTGCCAGCAGCTCGACAGGGGGCCACTCCTACGAGCAGTACTTC
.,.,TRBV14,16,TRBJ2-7,CASSQDQRPDSYEQYF,TGTGCCAGCAGCCAAGATCAAAGACCTGACTCGTACGAGCAGTACTTC
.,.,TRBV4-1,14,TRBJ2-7,CASSHPGNSYEQYF,TGCGCCAGCAGCCACCCCGGGAACTCCTACGAGCAGTACTTC
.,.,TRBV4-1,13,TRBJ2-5,CASSQLLGETQYF,TGCGCCAGCAGCCAACTGCTAGGGGAGACCCAGTACTTC
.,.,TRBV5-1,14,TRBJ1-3,CASSQGGTGNTIYF,TGCGCCAGCAGTCAAGGGGGAACTGGAAACACCATATATTTT
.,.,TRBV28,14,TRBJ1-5,CASSFYSGNQPQHF,TGTGCCAGCAGTTTTTACTCTGGGAATCAGCCCCAGCATTTT
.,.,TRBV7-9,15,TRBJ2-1,CASSPAGLSYNEQFF,TGTGCCAGCAGCCCGGCGGGACTCTCCTACAATGAGCAGTTCTTC
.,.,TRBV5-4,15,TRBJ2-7,CASSSADPSSYEQYF,TGTGCCAGCAGCTCGGCAGATCCCAGCTCCTACGAGCAGTACTTC
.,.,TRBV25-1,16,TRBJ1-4,CASSDSRLGMDEKLFF,TGTGCCAGCAGTGATTCGAGGCTGGGAATGGATGAAAAACTGTTTTTT
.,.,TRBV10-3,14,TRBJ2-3,CAISESTGQDTQYF,TGTGCCATCAGTGAGTCAACAGGGCAAGATACGCAGTATTTT
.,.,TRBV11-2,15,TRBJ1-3,CASSLEGNSGNTIYF,TGTGCCAGCAGCTTAGAGGGGAACTCTGGAAACACCATATATTTT
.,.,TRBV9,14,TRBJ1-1,CASSVAITNTEAFF,TGTGCCAGCAGCGTAGCTATAACGAACACTGAAGCTTTCTTT
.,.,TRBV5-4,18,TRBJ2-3,CASSLAPTGHTSTDTQYF,TGTGCCAGCAGCCTGGCACCCACGGGACATACTAGCACAGATACGCAGTATTTT
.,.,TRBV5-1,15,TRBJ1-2,CASSPLSTASYGYTF,TGCGCCAGCAGCCCCCTGTCGACGGCCTCCTATGGCTACACCTTC
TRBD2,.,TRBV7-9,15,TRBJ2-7,CASSLTLAGTYEQYF,TGTGCCAGCAGCCTAACACTAGCGGGCACCTACGAGCAGTACTTC
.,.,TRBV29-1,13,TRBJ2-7,CSVAVRSGWEQYF,TGCAGCGTTGCAGTCCGATCGGGGTGGGAGCAGTACTTC
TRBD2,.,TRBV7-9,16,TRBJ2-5,CASSYGTSGSKETQYF,TGTGCCAGCAGCTATGGGACTAGCGGGAGTAAAGAGACCCAGTACTTC
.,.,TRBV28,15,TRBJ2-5,CASHRSQGPQETQYF,TGTGCCAGCCATAGATCGCAAGGACCTCAAGAGACCCAGTACTTC
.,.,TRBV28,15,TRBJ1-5,CASSYATQDNQPQHF,TGTGCCAGCAGTTATGCGACACAGGACAATCAGCCCCAGCATTTT
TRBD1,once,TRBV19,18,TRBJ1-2,CASSLFPKEATGDHGYTF,TGTGCCAGTAGTCTCTTCCCAAAGGAGGCGACAGGGGATCATGGCTACACCTTC